This T cell receptor beta chain was recovered during a study of T cell changes during pregnancy in multiple sclerosis. CDR1 GTSNPN and CDR2 SVGIG come from the germline V gene (reference sequence). The length of the CDR3 is 13 residues. Trimming pared 4 bases from V and 3 bases from J, leaving 13 bases between. TCRdb's copy holds only in-frame clones and misses some; the assay was immunoSEQ multiplex PCR. Of about 68,000 clones listed, more than 85% were seen once; the top ten hold about 2%. The sequence was collected from a female donor with multiple sclerosis, enrolled in a pregnancy study. The gene calls are TRBV30 and TRBJ2-7; D uncertain. Sequencing was performed on peripheral blood, taken in the first trimester of pregnancy. In DNA, the CDR3 is TGTGCCTGGAACCCCCCACACAGCTACGAGCAGTACTTC. Its protein is CAWNPPHSYEQYF.